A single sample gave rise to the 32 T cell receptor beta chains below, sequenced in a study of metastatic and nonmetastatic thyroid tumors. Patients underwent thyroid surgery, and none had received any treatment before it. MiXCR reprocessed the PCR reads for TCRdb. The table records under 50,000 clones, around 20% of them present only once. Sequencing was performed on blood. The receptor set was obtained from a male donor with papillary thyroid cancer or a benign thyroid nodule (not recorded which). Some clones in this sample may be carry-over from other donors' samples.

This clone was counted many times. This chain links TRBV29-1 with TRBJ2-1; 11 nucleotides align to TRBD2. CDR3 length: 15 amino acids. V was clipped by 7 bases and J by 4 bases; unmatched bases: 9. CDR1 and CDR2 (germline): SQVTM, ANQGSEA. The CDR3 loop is CSATDSGRAYNEQFF. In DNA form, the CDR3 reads TGCAGCGCCACTGATAGCGGGAGGGCGTACAATGAGCAGTTCTTC.

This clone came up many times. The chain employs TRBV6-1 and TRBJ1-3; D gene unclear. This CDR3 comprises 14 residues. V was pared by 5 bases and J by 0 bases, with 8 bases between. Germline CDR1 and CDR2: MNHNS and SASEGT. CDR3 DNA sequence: TGTGCCAGCAGTACAGAATACTCTGGAAACACCATATATTTT. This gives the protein CASSTEYSGNTIYF.

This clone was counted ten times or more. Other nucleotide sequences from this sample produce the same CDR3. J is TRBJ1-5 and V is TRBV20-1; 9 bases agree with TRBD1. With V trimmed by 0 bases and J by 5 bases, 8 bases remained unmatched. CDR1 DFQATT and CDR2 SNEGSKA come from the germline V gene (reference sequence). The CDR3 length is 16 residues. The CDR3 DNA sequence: TGCAGTGCTAGAGATTATAGGACAGGGGTTTATCAGCCCCAGCATTTT. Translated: CSARDYRTGVYQPQHF.

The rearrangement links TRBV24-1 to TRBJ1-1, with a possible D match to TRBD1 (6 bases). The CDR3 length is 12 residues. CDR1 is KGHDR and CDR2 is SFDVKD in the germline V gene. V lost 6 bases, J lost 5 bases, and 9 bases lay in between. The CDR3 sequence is CATSSGTTEAFF. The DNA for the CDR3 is TGTGCCACCAGTTCAGGGACAACTGAAGCTTTCTTT.

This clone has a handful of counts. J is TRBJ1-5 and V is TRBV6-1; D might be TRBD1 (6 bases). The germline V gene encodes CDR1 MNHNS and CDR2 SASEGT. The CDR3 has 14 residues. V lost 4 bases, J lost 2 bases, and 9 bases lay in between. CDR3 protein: CASSGGLGNQPQHF. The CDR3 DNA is TGTGCCAGCAGTGGGGGGCTTGGCAATCAGCCCCAGCATTTT.

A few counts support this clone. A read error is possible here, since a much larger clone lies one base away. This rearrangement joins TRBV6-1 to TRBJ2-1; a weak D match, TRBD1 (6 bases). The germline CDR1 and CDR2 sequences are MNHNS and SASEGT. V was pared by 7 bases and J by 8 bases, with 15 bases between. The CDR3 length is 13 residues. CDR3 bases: TGTGCCAGCAAACCCCCCTCAGGGGATGAGCAGTTCTTC. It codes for CASKPPSGDEQFF.

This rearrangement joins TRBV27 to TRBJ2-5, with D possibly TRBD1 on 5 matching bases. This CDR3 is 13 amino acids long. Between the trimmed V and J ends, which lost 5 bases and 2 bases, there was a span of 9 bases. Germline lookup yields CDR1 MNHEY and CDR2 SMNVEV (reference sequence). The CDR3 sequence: CASSLGQQETQYF. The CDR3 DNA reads TGTGCCAGCAGTCTCGGACAACAAGAGACCCAGTACTTC.

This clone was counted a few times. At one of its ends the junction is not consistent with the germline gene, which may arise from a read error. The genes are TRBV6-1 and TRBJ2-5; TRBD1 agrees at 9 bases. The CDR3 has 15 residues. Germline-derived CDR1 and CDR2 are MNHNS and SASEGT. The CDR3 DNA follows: TGTGCCTGCAGTGAGTCACAGGGGGCCCAAGAGACCCAGTACTTC. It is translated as CACSESQGAQETQYF.

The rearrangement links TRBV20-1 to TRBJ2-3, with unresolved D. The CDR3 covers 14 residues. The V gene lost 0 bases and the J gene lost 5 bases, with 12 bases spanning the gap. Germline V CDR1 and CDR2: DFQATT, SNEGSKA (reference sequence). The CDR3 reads CSARDLEAGDTQYF. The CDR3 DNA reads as TGCAGTGCTAGAGATCTAGAAGCTGGAGATACGCAGTATTTT.

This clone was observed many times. The DNA for the CDR3 is TGTGCCAGCAGTGAACAGGGGGTCTACAATGAGCAGTTCTTC. This gives the protein CASSEQGVYNEQFF. The V call is TRBV2, the J call TRBJ2-1, with 7 bases fitting TRBD1. The CDR3 sequence is 14 residues long. V was pared by 2 bases and J by 3 bases, with 1 base of the junction left unmatched. Per the germline V gene, CDR1 is SNHLY and CDR2 is FYNNEI.

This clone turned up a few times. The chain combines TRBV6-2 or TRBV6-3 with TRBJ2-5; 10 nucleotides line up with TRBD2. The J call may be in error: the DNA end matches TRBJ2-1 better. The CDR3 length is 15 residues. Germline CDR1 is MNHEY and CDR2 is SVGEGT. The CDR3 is CASSYLAGAFDEQFF. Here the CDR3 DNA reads TGTGCCAGCAGCTATCTAGCGGGAGCTTTCGATGAGCAGTTCTTC.

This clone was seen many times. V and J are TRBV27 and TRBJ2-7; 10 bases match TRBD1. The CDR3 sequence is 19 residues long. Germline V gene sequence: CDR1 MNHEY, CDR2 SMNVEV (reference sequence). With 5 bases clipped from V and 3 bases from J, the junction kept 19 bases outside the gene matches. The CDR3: CASSLTANCPGQGFYEQYF. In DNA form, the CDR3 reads TGTGCCAGCAGTCTTACGGCGAACTGTCCGGGACAGGGGTTCTACGAGCAGTACTTC.

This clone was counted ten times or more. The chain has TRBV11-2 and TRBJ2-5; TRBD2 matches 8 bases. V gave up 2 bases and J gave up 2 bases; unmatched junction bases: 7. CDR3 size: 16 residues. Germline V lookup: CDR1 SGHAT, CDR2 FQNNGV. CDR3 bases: TGTGCCAGCAGCTTAACAATATCTAGCGGGCAAGAGACCCAGTACTTC. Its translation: CASSLTISSGQETQYF.

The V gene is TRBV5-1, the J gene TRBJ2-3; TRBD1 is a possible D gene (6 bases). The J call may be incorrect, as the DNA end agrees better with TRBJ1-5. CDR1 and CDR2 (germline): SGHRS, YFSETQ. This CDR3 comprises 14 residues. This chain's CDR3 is CASSSGVRTDTQHF. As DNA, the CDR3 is TGCGCCAGCTCAAGTGGAGTTCGGACAGATACGCAGCATTTT.

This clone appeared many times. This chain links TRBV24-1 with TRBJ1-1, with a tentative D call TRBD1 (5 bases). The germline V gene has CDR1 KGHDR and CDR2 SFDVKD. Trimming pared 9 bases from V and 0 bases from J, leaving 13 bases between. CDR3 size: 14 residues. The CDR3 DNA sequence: TGTGCCACCCGGGGGGGATACATGAACACTGAAGCTTTCTTT. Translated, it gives CATRGGYMNTEAFF.

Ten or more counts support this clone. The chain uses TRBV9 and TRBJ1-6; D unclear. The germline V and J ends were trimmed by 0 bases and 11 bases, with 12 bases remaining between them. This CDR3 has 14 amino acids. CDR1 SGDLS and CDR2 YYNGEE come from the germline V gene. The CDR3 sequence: CASSVGGGTAPLHF. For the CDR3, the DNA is TGTGCCAGCAGCGTAGGCGGCGGAACAGCACCCCTCCACTTT. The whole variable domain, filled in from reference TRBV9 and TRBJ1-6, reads DSGVTQTPKHLITATGQRVTLRCSPRSGDLSVYWYQQSLDQGLQFLIQYYNGEERAKGNILERFSAQQFPDLHSELNLSSLELGDSALYFCASSVGGGTAPLHFGNGTRLTVT.

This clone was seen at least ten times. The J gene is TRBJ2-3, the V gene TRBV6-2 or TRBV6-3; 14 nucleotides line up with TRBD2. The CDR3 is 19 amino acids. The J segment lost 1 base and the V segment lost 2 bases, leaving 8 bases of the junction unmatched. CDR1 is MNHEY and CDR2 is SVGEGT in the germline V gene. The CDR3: CASSYGRTSGGFGTDTQYF. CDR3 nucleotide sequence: TGTGCCAGCAGTTACGGGCGGACTAGCGGGGGGTTCGGCACAGATACGCAGTATTTT.

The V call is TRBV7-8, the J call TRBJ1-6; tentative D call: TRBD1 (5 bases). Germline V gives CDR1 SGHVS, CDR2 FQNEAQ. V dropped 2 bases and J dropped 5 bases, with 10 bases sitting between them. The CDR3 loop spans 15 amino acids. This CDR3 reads CASSLFGADNSPLHF. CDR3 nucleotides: TGTGCCAGCAGCTTATTTGGGGCGGATAATTCACCCCTCCACTTT.

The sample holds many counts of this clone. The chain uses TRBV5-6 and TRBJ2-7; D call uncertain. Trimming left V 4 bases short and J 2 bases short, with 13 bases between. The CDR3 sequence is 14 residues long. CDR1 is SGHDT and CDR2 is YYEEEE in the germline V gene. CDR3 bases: TGTGCCAGCAGCAAAGAGGACGGAGCCTACGAGCAGTACTTC. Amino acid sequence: CASSKEDGAYEQYF.

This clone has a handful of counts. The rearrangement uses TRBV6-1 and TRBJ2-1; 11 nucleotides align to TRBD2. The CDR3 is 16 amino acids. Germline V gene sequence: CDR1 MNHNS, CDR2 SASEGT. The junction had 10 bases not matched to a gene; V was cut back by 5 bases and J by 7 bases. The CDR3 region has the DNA TGTGCCAGCAGTCAAATAGCGGGAGGGCCGGGTAATGAGCAGTTCTTC. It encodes CASSQIAGGPGNEQFF.

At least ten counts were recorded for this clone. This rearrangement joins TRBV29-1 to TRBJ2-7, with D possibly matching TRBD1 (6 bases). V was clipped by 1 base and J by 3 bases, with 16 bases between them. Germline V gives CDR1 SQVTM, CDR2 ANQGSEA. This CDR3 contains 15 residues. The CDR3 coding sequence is TGCAGCGTTGAAGTCTATAGACAGGCCTACTACGAGCAGTACTTC. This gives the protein CSVEVYRQAYYEQYF.

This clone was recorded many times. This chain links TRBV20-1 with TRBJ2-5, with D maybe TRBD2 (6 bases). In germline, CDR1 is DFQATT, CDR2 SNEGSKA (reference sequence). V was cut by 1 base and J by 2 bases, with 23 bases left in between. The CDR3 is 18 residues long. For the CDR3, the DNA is TGCAGTGCTAGAGGGCTTATTAGAAGTTGGGGGGAACAAGAGACCCAGTACTTC. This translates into CSARGLIRSWGEQETQYF.

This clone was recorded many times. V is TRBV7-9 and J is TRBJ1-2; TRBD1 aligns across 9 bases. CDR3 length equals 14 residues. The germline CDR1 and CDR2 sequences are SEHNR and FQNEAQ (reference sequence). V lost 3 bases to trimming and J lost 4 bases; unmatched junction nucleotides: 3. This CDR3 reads CASSLSTGGYGYTF. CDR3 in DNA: TGTGCCAGCAGCTTGTCGACAGGGGGCTATGGCTACACCTTC.

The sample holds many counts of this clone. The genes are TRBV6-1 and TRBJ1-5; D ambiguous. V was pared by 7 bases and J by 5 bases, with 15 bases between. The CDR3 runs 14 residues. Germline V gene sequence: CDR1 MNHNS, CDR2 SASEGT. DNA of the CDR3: TGTGCCAGCATTCTCACGGACGTAGATCAGCCCCAGCATTTT. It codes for CASILTDVDQPQHF.

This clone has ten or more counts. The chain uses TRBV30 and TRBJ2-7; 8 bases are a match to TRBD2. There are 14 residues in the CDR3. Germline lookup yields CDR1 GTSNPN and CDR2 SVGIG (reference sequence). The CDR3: CAQSGGAGAYEQYF. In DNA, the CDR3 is TGTGCACAAAGCGGGGGAGCGGGCGCATACGAGCAGTACTTC.

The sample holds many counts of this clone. The CDR3 DNA sequence: TGTGCCACCAGCCCCCGGGCAGGGGGTGACACTGAAGCTTTCTTT. Protein sequence: CATSPRAGGDTEAFF. V is TRBV15 and J is TRBJ1-1; TRBD1 matches 7 bases. The CDR3 has 15 amino acids. V trimming: 5 bases; J trimming: 3 bases; junction bases outside the gene matches: 9. CDR1 is LNHNV and CDR2 is YYDKDF in the germline V gene (reference sequence). Looking up the rest from reference TRBV15 and TRBJ1-1 gives the full variable domain: DAMVIQNPRYQVTQFGKPVTLSCSQTLNHNVMYWYQQKSSQAPKLLFHYYDKDFNNEADTPDNFQSRRPNTSFCFLDIRSPGLGDTAMYLCATSPRAGGDTEAFFGQGTRLTVV.

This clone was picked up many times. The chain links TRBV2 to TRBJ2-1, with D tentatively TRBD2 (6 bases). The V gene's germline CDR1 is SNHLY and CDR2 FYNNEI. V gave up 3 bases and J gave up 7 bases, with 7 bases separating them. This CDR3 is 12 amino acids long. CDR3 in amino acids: CASSESGNEQFF. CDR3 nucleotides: TGTGCCAGCAGTGAGAGCGGGAATGAGCAGTTCTTC.

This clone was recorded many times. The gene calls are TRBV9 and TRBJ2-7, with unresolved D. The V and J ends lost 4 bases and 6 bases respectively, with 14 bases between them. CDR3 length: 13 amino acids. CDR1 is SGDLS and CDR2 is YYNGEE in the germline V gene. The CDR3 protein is CASSSTPPGEQYF. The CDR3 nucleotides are TGTGCCAGCAGCTCCACCCCGCCGGGCGAGCAGTACTTC.

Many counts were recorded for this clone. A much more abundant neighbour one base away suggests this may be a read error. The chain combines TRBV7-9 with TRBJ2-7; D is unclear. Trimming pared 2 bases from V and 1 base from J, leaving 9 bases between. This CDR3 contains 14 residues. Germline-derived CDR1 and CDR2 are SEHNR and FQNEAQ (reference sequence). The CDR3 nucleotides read TGTGCCAGCAGCTTATTGGCCAGGTCCTACGAGCAGTACTTC. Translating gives CASSLLARSYEQYF.

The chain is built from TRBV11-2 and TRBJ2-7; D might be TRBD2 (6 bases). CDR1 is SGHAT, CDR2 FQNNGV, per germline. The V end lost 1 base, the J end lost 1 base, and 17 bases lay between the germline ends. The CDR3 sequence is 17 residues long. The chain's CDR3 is CASSLVWSAEGSYEQYF. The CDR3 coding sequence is TGTGCCAGCAGCTTAGTGTGGTCGGCGGAGGGTTCCTACGAGCAGTACTTC.

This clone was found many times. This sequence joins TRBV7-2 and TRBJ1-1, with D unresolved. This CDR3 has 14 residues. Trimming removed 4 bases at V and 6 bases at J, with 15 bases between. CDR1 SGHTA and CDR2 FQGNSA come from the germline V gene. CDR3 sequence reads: CASSSGRIRAEAFF. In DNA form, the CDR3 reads TGTGCCAGCAGCTCGGGTCGAATAAGGGCTGAAGCTTTCTTT.

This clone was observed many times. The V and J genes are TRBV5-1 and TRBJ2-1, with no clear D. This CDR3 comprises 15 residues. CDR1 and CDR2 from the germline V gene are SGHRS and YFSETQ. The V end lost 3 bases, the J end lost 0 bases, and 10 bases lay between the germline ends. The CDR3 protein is CASSSDSSSYNEQFF. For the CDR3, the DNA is TGCGCCAGCAGCTCAGACTCGAGCTCCTACAATGAGCAGTTCTTC. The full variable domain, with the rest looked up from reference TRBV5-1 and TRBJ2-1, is KAGVTQTPRYLIKTRGQQVTLSCSPISGHRSVSWYQQTPGQGLQFLFEYFSETQRNKGNFPGRFSGRQFSNSRSEMNVSTLELGDSALYLCASSSDSSSYNEQFFGPGTRLTVL.